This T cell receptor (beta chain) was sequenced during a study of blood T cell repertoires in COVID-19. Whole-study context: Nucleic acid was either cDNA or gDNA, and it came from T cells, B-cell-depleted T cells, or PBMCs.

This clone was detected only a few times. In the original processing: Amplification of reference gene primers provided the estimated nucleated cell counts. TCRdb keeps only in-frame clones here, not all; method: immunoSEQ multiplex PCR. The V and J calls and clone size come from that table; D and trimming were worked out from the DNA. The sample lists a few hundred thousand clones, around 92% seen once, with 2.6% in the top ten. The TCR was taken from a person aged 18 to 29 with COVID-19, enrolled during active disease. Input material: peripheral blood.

The CDR3: CASSQDGGYGYTF. The DNA for the CDR3 is TGTGCCAGCAGCCAAGACGGGGGCTATGGCTACACCTTC. The J gene is TRBJ1-2, the V gene TRBV3-1 (or the pseudogene TRBV3-2), with D possibly TRBD1 on 5 matching bases. Trimming cost V 0 bases and J 4 bases, with 6 bases left between them. CDR1 and CDR2 (germline): LGHDT, YNNKEL (reference sequence). There are 13 residues in the CDR3.